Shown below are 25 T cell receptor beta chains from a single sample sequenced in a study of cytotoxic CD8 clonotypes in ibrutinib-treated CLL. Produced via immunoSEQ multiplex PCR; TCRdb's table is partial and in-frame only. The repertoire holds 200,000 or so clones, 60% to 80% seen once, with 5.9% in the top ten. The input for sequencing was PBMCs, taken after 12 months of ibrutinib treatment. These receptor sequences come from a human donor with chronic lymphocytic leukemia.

The CDR3: CASSEFNEQYF. CDR3 in DNA: TGTGCCAGCAGTGAATTCAACGAGCAGTACTTC. This sequence joins TRBV6-1 and TRBJ2-7; no firm D call. The V end was cut by 2 bases, the J end by 5 bases, with 4 bases between. The CDR3 consists of 11 residues. In germline, CDR1 is MNHNS, CDR2 SASEGT.

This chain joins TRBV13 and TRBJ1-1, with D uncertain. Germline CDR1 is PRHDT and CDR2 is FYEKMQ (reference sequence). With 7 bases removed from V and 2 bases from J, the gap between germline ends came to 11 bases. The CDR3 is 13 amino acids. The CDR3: CASTFVRNTEAFF. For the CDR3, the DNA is TGTGCCAGCACCTTCGTTCGAAACACTGAAGCTTTCTTT. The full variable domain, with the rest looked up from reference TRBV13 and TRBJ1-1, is AAGVIQSPRHLIKEKRETATLKCYPIPRHDTVYWYQQGPGQDPQFLISFYEKMQSDKGSIPDRFSAQQFSDYHSELNMSSLELGDSALYFCASTFVRNTEAFFGQGTRLTVV.

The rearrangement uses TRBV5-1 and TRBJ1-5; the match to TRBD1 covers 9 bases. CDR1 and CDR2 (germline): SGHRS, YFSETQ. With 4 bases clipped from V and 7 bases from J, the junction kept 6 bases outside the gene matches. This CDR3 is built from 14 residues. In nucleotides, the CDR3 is TGCGCCAGCAGCCCGGACAGGGGTCAGCAGCCCCAGCATTTT. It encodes CASSPDRGQQPQHF.

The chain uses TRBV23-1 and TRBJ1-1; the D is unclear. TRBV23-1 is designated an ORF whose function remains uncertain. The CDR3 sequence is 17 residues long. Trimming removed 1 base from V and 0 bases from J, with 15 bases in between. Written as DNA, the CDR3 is TGCGCCAGCAGTCAATTAAATAGGAGGTACATGAACACTGAAGCTTTCTTT. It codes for CASSQLNRRYMNTEAFF.

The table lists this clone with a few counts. CDR3: CASSPRLAPGELFF. DNA for the CDR3: TGTGCCAGCAGCCCCAGACTAGCTCCCGGGGAGCTGTTTTTT. This chain links TRBV11-2 with TRBJ2-2, with 7 bases matching TRBD2. CDR1 and CDR2 from the germline V gene are SGHAT and FQNNGV. This CDR3 spans 14 amino acids. Germline trimming cut 5 bases from V and 6 bases from J; bases unmatched to any gene: 6.

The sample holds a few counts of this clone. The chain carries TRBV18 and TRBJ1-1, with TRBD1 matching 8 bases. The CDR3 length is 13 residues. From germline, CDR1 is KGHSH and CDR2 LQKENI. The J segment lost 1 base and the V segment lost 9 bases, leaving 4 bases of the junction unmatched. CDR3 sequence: CARPGTGNTEAFF. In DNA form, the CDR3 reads TGTGCCAGACCGGGGACAGGGAACACTGAAGCTTTCTTT.

The chain's CDR3 is CASAWGDTIYF. The DNA of the CDR3 is TGTGCCAGCGCCTGGGGGGACACCATATATTTT. The J gene is TRBJ1-3, the V gene TRBV28; D is perhaps TRBD1 (5 bases). V lost 8 bases to trimming and J lost 8 bases, with 10 bases between them. CDR3 length: 11 residues. Germline lookup yields CDR1 MDHEN and CDR2 SYDVKM.

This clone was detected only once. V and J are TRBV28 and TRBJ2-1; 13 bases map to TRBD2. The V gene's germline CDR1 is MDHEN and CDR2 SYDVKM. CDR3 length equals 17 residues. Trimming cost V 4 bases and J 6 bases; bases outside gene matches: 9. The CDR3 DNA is TGTGCCAGCAGTTCGAACCGAGGACTAGCGGGAGCCAATGAGCAGTTCTTC. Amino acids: CASSSNRGLAGANEQFF.

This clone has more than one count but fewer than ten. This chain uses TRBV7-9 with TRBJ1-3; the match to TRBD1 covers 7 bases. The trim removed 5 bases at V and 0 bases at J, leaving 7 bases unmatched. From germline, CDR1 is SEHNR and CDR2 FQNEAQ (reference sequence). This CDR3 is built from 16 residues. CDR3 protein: CASSPPTGLSGNTIYF. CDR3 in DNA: TGTGCCAGCAGCCCCCCGACAGGGCTCTCTGGAAACACCATATATTTT.

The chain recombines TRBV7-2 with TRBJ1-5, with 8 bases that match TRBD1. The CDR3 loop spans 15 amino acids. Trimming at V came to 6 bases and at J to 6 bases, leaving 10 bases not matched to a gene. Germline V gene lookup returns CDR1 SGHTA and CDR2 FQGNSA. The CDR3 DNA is TGTGCCAGCAGTGTCCCCGGGACAGGAGGTCAGCCCCAGCATTTT. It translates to CASSVPGTGGQPQHF.

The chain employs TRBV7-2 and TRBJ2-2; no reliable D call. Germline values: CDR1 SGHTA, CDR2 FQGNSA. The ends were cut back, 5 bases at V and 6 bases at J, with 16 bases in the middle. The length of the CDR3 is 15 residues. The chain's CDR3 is CASSPLSLNSGELFF. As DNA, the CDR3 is TGTGCCAGCAGCCCACTCTCCCTAAATTCCGGGGAGCTGTTTTTT.

The CDR3 here is CASSSGQGGRDTQYF. The CDR3 region has the DNA TGCGCCAGCAGCTCCGGACAGGGCGGTCGAGATACGCAGTATTTT. J is TRBJ2-3 and V is TRBV5-1, with 8 bases matching TRBD1. Looked up from germline, CDR1 is SGHRS and CDR2 is YFSETQ. J gave up 5 bases and V 3 bases, and 8 bases lay outside the gene matches. This CDR3 region has 15 residues.

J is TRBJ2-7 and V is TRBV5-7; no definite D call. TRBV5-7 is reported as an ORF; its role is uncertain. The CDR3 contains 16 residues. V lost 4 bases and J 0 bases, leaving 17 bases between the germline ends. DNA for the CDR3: TGTGCCAGCAGCCTAACTACAGTGCTTAGCTCCTACGAGCAGTACTTC. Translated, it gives CASSLTTVLSSYEQYF.

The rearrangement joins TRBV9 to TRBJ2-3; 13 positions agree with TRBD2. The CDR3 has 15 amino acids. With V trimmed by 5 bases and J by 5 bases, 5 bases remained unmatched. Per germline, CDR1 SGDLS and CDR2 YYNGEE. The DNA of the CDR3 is TGTGCCAGCAGACTAGCGGGGGGGTGTGGAGATACGCAGTATTTT. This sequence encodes CASRLAGGCGDTQYF.

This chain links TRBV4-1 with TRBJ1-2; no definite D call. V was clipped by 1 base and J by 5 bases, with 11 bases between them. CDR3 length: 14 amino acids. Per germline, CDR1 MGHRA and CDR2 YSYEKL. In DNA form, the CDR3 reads TGCGCCAGCAGCCAAGGGAAGGGCGGGTATGGCTACACCTTC. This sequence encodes CASSQGKGGYGYTF.

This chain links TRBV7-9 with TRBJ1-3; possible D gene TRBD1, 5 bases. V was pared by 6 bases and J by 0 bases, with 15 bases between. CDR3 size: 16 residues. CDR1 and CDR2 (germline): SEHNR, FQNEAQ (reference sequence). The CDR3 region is CASRETHTGSGNTIYF. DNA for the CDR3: TGTGCCAGCAGGGAAACCCATACAGGCTCTGGAAACACCATATATTTT.

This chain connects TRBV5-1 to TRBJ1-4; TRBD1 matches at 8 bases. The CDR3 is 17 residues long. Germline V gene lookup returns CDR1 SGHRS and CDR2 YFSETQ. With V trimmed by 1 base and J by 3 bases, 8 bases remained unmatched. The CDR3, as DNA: TGCGCCAGCAGCTTGTATGGACAGGGCGGGTCTAATGAAAAACTGTTTTTT. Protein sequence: CASSLYGQGGSNEKLFF.

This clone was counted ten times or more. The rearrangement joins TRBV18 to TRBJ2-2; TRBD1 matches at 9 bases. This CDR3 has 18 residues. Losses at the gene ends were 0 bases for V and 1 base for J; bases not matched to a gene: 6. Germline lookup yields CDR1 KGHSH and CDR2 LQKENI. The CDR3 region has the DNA TGTGCCAGCTCACCACCTGGACAGGGGAGATTGAACACCGGGGAGCTGTTTTTT. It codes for CASSPPGQGRLNTGELFF.

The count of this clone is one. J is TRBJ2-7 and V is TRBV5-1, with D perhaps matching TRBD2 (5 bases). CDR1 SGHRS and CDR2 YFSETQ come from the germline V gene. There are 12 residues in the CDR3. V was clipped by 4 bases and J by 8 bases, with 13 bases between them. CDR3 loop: CASSPTSGKQYF. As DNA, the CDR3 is TGCGCCAGCAGCCCAACTAGTGGGAAGCAGTACTTC.

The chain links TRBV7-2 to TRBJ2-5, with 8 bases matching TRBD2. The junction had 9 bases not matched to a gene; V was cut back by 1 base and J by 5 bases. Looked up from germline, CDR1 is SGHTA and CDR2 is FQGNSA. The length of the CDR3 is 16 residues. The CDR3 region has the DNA TGTGCCAGCAGCTTAGGCGGGGGGCGAATTGTGGAGACCCAGTACTTC. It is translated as CASSLGGGRIVETQYF.

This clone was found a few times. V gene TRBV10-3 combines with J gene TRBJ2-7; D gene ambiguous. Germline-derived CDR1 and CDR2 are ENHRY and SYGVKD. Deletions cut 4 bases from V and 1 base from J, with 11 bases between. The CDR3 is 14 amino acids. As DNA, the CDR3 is TGTGCCATCAGTGTAGGAGTAGGATCCTACGAGCAGTACTTC. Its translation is CAISVGVGSYEQYF.

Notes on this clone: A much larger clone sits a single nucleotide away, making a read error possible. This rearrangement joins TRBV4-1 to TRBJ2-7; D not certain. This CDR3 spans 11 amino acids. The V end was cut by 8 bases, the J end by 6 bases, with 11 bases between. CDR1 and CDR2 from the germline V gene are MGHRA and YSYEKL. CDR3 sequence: CASGPGSEQYF. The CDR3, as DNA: TGCGCCAGCGGACCAGGTAGCGAGCAGTACTTC.

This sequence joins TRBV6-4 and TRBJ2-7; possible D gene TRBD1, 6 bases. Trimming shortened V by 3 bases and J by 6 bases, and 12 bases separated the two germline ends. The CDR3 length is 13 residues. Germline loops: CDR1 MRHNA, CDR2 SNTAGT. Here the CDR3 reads CASSEFQGSEQYF. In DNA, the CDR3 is TGTGCCAGCAGTGAGTTCCAGGGGTCCGAGCAGTACTTC.

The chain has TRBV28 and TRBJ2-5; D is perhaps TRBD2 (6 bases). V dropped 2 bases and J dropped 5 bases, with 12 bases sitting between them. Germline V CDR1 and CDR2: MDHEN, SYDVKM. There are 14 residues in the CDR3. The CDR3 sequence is CASSLRTGGETQYF. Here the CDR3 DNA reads TGTGCCAGCAGTTTAAGAACTGGGGGGGAGACCCAGTACTTC.

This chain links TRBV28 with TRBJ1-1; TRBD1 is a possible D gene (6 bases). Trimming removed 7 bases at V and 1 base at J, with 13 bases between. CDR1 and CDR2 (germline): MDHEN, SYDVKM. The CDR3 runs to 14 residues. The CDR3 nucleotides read TGTGCCAGCACCCTGGGAGGGGGGAACACTGAAGCTTTCTTT. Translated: CASTLGGGNTEAFF.